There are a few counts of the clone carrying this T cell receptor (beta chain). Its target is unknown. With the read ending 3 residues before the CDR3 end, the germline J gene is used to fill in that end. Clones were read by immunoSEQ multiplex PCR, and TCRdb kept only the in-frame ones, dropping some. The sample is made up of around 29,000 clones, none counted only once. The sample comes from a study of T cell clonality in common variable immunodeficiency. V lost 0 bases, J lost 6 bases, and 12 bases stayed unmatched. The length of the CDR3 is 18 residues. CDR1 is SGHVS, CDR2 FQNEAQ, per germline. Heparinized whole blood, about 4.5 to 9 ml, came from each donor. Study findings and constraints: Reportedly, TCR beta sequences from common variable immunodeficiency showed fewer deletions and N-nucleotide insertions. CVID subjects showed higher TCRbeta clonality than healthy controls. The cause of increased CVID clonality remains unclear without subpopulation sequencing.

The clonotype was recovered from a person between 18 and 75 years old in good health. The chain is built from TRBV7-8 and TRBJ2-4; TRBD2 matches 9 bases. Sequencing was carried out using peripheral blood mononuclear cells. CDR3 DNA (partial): TGTGCCAGCAGCTTAGCTGCCGGGACTAGCCCCCGCGGAAACATT. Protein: CASSLAAGTSPRGNI. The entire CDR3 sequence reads CASSLAAGTSPRGNIQYF.